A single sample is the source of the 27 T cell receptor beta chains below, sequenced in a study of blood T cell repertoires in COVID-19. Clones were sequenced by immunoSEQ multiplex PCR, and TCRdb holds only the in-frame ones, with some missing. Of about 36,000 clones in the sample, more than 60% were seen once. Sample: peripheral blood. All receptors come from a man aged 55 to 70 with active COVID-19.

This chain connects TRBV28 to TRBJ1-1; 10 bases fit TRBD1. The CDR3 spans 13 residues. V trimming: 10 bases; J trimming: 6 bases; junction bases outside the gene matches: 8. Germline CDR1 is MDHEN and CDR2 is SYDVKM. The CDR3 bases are TGTGCCACCGGGACAGGGGCAAGACCTGAAGCTTTCTTT. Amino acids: CATGTGARPEAFF.

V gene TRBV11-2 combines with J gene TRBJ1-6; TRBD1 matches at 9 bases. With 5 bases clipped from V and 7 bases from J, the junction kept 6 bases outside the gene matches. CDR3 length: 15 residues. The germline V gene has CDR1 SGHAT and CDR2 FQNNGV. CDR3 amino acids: CASSADRGPNSPLHF. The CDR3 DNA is TGTGCCAGCAGCGCGGACAGGGGCCCCAATTCACCCCTCCACTTT. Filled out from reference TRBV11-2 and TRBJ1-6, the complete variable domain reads EAGVAQSPRYKIIEKRQSVAFWCNPISGHATLYWYQQILGQGPKLLIQFQNNGVVDDSQLPKDRFSAERLKGVDSTLKIQPAKLEDSAVYLCASSADRGPNSPLHFGNGTRLTVT.

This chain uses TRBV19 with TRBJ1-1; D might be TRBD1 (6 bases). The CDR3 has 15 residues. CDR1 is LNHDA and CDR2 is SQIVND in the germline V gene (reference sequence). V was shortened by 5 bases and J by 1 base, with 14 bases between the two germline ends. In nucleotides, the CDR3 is TGTGCCAGTAGTTTGCCGGGGGGGCGGAACACTGAAGCTTTCTTT. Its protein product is CASSLPGGRNTEAFF.

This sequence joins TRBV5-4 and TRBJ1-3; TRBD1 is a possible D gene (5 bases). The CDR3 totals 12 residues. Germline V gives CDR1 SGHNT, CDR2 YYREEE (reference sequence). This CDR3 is CGQGSSGNTIYF. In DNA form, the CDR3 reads TGTGGGCAGGGAAGCTCTGGAAACACCATATATTTT. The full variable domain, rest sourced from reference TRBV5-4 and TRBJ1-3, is ETGVTQSPTHLIKTRGQQVTLRCSSQSGHNTVSWYQQALGQGPQFIFQYYREEENGRGNFPPRFSGLQFPNYSSELNVNALELDDSALYLCGQGSSGNTIYFGEGSWLTVV.

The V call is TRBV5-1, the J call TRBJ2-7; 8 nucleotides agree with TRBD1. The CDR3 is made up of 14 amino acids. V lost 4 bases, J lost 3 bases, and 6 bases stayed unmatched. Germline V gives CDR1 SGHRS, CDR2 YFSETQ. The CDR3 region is CASSIKQGDYEQYF. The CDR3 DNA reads TGCGCCAGCAGCATAAAACAGGGGGACTACGAGCAGTACTTC. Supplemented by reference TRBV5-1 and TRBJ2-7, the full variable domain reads KAGVTQTPRYLIKTRGQQVTLSCSPISGHRSVSWYQQTPGQGLQFLFEYFSETQRNKGNFPGRFSGRQFSNSRSEMNVSTLELGDSALYLCASSIKQGDYEQYFGPGTRLTVT.

Written as DNA, the CDR3 is TGTGCCAGTAGTGTAATTCAGGACAGGGCTGGCTACACCTTC. As protein: CASSVIQDRAGYTF. This chain uses TRBV19 with TRBJ1-2; TRBD1 matches 8 bases. The CDR3 has 14 residues. CDR1 and CDR2 from the germline V gene are LNHDA and SQIVND (reference sequence). Trimming removed 5 bases from V and 7 bases from J; junction bases left unmatched: 9.

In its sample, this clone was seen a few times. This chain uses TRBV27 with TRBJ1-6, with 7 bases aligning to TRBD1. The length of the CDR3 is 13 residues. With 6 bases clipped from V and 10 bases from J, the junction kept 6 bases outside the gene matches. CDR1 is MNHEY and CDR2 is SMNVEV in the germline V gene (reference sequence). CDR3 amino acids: CASRTGFGSPLHF. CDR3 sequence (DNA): TGTGCCAGCAGGACAGGGTTTGGGTCACCCCTCCACTTT.

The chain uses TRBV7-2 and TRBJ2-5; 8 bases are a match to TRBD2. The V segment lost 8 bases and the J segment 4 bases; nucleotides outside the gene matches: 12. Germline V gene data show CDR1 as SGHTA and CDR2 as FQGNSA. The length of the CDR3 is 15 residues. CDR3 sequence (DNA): TGTGCCAGCCGCCATAGGACTAGCATGTTAGAGACCCAGTACTTC. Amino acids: CASRHRTSMLETQYF.

Here the CDR3 reads CASSLDRDRGPTGELFF. As DNA, the CDR3 is TGTGCCAGCAGCTTAGACCGGGACAGGGGGCCCACCGGGGAGCTGTTTTTT. The chain uses TRBV11-2 and TRBJ2-2, with 12 nucleotides matching TRBD1. J lost 4 bases, V lost 0 bases, and 3 bases had no gene match. From germline, CDR1 is SGHAT and CDR2 FQNNGV. The CDR3 loop spans 17 amino acids.

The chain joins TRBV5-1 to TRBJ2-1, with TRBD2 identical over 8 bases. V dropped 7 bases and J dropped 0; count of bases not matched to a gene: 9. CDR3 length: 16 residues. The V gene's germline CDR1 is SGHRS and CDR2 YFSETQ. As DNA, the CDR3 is TGCGCCAGCGGGGCGGGTAGCGGGAACTCCTACAATGAGCAGTTCTTC. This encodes CASGAGSGNSYNEQFF.

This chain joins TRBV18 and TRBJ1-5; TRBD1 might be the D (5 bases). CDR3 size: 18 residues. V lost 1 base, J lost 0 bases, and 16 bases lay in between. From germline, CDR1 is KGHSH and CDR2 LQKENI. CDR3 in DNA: TGTGCCAGCTCACCACGGTCGGGGGGTCCATATAGCAATCAGCCCCAGCATTTT. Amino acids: CASSPRSGGPYSNQPQHF.

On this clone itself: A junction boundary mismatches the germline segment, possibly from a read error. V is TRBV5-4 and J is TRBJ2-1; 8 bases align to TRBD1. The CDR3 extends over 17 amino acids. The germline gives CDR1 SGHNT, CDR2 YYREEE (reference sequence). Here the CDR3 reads CVSSFGGGRGQGNEQFF. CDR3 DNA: TGTGTCAGCAGCTTCGGGGGTGGCAGGGGGCAGGGGAATGAGCAGTTCTTC.

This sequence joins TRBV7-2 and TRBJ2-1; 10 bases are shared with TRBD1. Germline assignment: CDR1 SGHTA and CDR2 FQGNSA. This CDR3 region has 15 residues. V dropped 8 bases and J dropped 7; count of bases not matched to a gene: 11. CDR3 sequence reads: CASSFRDRGMNEQFF. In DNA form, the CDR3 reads TGTGCCAGCTCATTCCGGGACAGGGGCATGAATGAGCAGTTCTTC.

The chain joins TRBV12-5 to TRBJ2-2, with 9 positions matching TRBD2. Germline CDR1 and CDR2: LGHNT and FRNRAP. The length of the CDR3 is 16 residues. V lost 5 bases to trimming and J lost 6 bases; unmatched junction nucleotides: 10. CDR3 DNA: TGTGCTAGTGGTCCCCTCGGGGGACTAGCATCCGGGGAGCTGTTTTTT. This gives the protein CASGPLGGLASGELFF.

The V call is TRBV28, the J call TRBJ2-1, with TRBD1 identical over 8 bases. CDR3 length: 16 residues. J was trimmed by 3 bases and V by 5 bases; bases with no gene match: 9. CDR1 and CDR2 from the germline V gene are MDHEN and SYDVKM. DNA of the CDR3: TGTGCCAGCAGTCCCCGACAGGGGATGTACTACAATGAGCAGTTCTTC. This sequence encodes CASSPRQGMYYNEQFF.

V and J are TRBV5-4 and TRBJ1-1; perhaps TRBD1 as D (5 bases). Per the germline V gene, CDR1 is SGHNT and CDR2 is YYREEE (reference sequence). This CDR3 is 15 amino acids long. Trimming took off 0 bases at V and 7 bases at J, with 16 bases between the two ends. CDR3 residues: CASSLARLGQGEAFF. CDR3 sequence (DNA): TGTGCCAGCAGCTTGGCCCGGCTGGGTCAGGGTGAAGCTTTCTTT.

CDR3 residues: CASSFGLAGNEQFF. CDR3 DNA sequence: TGTGCCAGCAGCTTCGGACTAGCGGGAAATGAGCAGTTCTTC. The J gene is TRBJ2-1, the V gene TRBV7-2, with 12 bases that match TRBD2. The trim removed 3 bases at V and 7 bases at J, leaving 1 base unmatched. The germline V gene encodes CDR1 SGHTA and CDR2 FQGNSA. The CDR3 covers 14 residues.

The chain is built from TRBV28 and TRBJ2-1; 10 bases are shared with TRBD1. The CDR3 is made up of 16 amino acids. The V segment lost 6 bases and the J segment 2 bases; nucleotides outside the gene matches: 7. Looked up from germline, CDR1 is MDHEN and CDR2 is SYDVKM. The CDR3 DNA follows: TGTGCCAGCAGCCCACTTGGGACAGGGGCCTACAATGAGCAGTTCTTC. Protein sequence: CASSPLGTGAYNEQFF.

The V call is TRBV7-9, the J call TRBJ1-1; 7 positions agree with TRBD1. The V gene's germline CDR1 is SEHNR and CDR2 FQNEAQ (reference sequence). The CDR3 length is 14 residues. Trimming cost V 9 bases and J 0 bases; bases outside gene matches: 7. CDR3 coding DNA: TGTGCCAGACAGGGGTTGCCTCTGAACACTGAAGCTTTCTTT. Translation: CARQGLPLNTEAFF.

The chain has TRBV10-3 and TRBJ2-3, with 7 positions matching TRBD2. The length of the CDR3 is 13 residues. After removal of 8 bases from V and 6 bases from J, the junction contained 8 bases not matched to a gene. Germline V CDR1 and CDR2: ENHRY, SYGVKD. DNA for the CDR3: TGTGCCATCGCGGGAGTAGCTTCTGATACGCAGTATTTT. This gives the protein CAIAGVASDTQYF.

In DNA, the CDR3 is TGTGCCAGTAGTTATGTGACGGGGGGCAGGACTGAAGCTTTCTTT. It yields the protein CASSYVTGGRTEAFF. This sequence joins TRBV19 and TRBJ1-1; weak D call: TRBD1 (6 bases). The ends were cut back, 5 bases at V and 5 bases at J, with 18 bases in the middle. The CDR3 is 15 amino acids. Germline assignment: CDR1 LNHDA and CDR2 SQIVND (reference sequence).

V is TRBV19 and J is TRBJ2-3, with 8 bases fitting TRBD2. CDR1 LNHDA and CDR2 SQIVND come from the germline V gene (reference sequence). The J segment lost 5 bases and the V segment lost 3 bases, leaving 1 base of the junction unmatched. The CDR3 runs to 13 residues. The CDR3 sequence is CASSMAGGDTQYF. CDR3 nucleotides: TGTGCCAGTAGTATGGCGGGGGGAGATACGCAGTATTTT. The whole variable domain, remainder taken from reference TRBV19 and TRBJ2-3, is DGGITQSPKYLFRKEGQNVTLSCEQNLNHDAMYWYRQDPGQGLRLIYYSQIVNDFQKGDIAEGYSVSREKKESFPLTVTSAQKNPTAFYLCASSMAGGDTQYFGPGTRLTVL.

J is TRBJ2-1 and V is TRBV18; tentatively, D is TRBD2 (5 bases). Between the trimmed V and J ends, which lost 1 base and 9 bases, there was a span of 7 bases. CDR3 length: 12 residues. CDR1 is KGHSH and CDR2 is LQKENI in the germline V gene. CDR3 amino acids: CASSPRRGEQFF. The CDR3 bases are TGTGCCAGCTCACCACGTCGGGGTGAGCAGTTCTTC.

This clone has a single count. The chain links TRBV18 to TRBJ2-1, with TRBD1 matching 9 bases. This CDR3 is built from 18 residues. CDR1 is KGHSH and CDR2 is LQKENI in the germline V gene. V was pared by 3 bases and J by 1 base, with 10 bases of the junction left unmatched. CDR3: CASSPGTGILGSYNEQFF. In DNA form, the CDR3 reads TGTGCCAGCTCACCCGGGACAGGGATTCTTGGGTCCTACAATGAGCAGTTCTTC.

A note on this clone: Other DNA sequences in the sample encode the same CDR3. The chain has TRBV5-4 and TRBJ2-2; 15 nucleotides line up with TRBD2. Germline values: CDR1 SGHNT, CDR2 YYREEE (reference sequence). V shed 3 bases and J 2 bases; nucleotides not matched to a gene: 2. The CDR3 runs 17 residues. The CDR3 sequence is CASSWGLAGGNTGELFF. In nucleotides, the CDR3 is TGTGCCAGCAGCTGGGGACTAGCGGGGGGAAACACCGGGGAGCTGTTTTTT.

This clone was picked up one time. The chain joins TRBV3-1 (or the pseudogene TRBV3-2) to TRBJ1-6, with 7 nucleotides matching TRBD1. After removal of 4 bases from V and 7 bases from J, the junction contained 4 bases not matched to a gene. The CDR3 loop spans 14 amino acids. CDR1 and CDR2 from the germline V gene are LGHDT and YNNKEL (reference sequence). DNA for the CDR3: TGTGCCAGCAGCCCAGGACAGGAGAATTCACCCCTCCACTTT. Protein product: CASSPGQENSPLHF.

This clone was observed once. The CDR3 spells CASSLRVAGGPKNEQFF. CDR3 sequence (DNA): TGTGCCAGCAGTTTAAGAGTAGCGGGAGGGCCGAAAAATGAGCAGTTCTTC. V and J are TRBV28 and TRBJ2-1, with 11 bases matching TRBD2. Per the germline V gene, CDR1 is MDHEN and CDR2 is SYDVKM. J was trimmed by 7 bases and V by 2 bases; bases with no gene match: 10. The CDR3 has 17 amino acids.